The clone carrying this TCR beta chain was observed a handful of times. The data were obtained in a study of identical twins. TCRdb reanalysed the 5' RACE reads using MiXCR and keeps one entry per CDR3 protein. Altogether 650,000 to 800,000 distinct CDR3 sequences are present, less than 10% being singletons, with the ten largest covering roughly 0.97%. V lost 8 bases, J lost 3 bases, and 7 bases stayed unmatched. Germline values: CDR1 LNHNV, CDR2 YYDKDF (reference sequence). This CDR3 is built from 16 residues. The data were also submitted as part of a second study, on yellow fever vaccine responses in identical twins.

The sequenced material came from PBMCs. This TCR was recovered from a woman aged 18 to 35 in good health. The rearrangement joins TRBV15 to TRBJ2-7; 16 bases fit TRBD2. The CDR3 coding sequence is TGTGCCACCGCCGGGACTAGCGGGAGGGCCTTCTACGAGCAGTACTTC. Amino acids: CATAGTSGRAFYEQYF.